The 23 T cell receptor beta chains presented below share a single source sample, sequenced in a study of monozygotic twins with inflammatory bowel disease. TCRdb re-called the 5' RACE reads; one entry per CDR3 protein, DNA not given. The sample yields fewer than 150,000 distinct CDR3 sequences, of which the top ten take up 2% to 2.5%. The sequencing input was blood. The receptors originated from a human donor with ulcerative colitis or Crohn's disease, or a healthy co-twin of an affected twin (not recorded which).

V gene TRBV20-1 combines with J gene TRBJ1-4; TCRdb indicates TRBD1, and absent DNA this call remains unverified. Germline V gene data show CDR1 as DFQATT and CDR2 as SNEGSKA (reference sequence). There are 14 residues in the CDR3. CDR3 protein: CSASDSASGEKLFF.

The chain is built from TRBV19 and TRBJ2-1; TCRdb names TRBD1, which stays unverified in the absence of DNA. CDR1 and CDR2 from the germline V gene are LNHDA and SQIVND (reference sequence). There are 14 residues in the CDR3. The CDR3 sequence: CASSIEQFMGGQFF.

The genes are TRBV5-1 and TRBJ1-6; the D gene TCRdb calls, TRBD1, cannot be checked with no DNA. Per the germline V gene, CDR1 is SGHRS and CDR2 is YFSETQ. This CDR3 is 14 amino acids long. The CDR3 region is CASSLQGTDSPLHF.

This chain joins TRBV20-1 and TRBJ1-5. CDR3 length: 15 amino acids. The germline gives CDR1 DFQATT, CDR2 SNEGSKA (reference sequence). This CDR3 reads CSARDLRHLNQPQHF.

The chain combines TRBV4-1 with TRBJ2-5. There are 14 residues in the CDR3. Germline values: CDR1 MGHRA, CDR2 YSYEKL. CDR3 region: CASSQVGTTETQYF.

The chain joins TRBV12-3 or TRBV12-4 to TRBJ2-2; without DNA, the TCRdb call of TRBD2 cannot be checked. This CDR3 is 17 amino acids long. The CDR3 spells CASSFGGLGSRAGELFF.

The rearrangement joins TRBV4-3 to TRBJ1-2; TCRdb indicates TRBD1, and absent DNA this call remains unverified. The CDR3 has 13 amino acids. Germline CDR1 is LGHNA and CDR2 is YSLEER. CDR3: CASSHIQGQGASF.

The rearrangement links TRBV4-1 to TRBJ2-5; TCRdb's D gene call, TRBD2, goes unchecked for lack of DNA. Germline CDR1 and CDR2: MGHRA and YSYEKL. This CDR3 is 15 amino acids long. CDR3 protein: CASSQGLAGVETQYF.

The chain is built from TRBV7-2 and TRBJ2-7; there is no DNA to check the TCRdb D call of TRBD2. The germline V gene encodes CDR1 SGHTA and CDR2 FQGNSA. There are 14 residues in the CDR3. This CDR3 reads CASSTAGSSVEQYF.

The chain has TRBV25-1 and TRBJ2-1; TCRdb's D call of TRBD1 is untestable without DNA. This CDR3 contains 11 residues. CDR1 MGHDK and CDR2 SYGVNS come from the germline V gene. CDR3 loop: CASSEGGGQFF.

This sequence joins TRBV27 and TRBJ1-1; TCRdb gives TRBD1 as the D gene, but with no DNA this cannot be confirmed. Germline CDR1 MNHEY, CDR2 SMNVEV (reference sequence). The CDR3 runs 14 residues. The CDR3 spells CASSFRDRGTEAFF.

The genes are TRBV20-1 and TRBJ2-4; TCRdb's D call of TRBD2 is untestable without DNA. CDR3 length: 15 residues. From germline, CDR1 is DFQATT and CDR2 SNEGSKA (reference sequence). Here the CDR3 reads CSARDRTSGAYIQYF.

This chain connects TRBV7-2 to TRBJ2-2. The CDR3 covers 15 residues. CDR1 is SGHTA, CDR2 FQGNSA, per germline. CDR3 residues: CASSLGSMNTGELFF.

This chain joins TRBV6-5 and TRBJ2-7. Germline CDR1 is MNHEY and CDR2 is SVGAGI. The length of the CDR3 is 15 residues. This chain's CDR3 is CASSYSRMVGFEQYF.

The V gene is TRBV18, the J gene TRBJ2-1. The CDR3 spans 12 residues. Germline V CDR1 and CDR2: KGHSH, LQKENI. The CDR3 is CASSPYAAEQFF.

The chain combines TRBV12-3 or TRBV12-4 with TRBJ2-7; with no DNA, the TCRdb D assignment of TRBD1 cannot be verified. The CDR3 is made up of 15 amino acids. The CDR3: CASSPSRTGSYEQYF.

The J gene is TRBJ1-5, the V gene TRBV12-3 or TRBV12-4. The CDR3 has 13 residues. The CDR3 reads CASSLTRNQPQHF.

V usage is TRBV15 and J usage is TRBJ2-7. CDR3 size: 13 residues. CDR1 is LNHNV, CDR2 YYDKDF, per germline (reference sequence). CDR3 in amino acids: CATSREFGYEQYF.

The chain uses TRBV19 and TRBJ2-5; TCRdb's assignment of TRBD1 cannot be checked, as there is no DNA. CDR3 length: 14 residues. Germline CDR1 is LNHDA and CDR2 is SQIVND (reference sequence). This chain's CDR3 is CASSTGDRKETQYF.

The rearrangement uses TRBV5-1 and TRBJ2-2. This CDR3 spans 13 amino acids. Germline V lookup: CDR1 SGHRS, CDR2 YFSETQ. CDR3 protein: CASSFDFTGELFF.

The CDR3 spells CASSIGTGTYEQYF. The V gene is TRBV19, the J gene TRBJ2-7; the TRBD1 assignment by TCRdb is unverifiable without DNA. The V gene's germline CDR1 is LNHDA and CDR2 SQIVND (reference sequence). The CDR3 consists of 14 residues. Filled out from reference TRBV19 and TRBJ2-7, the complete variable domain reads DGGITQSPKYLFRKEGQNVTLSCEQNLNHDAMYWYRQDPGQGLRLIYYSQIVNDFQKGDIAEGYSVSREKKESFPLTVTSAQKNPTAFYLCASSIGTGTYEQYFGPGTRLTVT.

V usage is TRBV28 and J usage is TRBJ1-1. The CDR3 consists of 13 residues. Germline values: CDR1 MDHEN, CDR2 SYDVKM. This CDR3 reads CASSPGWRREAFF. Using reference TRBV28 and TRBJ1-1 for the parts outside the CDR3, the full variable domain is DVKVTQSSRYLVKRTGEKVFLECVQDMDHENMFWYRQDPGLGLRLIYFSYDVKMKEKGDIPEGYSVSREKKERFSLILESASTNQTSMYLCASSPGWRREAFFGQGTRLTVV.

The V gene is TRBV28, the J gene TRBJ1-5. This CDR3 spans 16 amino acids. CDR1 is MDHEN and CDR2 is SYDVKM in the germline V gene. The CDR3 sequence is CASRITISGGGQPQHF.